This TCR beta chain was recovered during a study of T cells in Graves' hyperthyroidism and ophthalmopathy. Based on clinical symptoms, serum thyroxine and TRAb, thyroid ultrasound and orbital computed tomography, diagnoses were reached. A roughly 9.7 ml volume of fresh peripheral blood provided the PBMCs. Regions amplified from RNA transcripts were the TCR beta CDR3 regions. In the first-round RT-PCR of the TCR CDR3, the HTBI primer set was used. Each CDR3 protein gets one entry after TCRdb re-called the multiplex PCR reads with MiXCR. The repertoire holds roughly 710,000 distinct CDR3 sequences, 35% seen once, with 31% in the top ten. About this clonotype: Its antigen is unknown.

Trimming took 4 bases from V and 3 from J; bases not matched to a gene: 10. The CDR3 is 16 amino acids. Germline V gene sequence: CDR1 SGHTA, CDR2 FQGNSA. Findings and caveats of the study: Prediction of ophthalmopathy progression came a median around 6.1 months pre-onset. Blood held most thyroid clonotypes expanded above 0.001 frequency.

This receptor was taken from a woman aged 40 to 50 with Graves' hyperthyroidism. Sequenced input: blood. This chain connects TRBV7-2 to TRBJ2-7; 9 bases match TRBD1. The DNA of the CDR3 is TGTGCCAGCAGCTCATCCCTAACAGGGGGCGACTACGAGCAGTACTTC. Amino acids: CASSSSLTGGDYEQYF.